This entry describes one TCR beta chain. As yet, its antigen is unknown. This sample is drawn from a study of early stage breast cancer tumors. Study-level background: ER+/PR+/HER2- status applied to about 70% of the 16 invasive breast tumors. Invasive lobular carcinomas made up about 30% of the 12 ER+/PR+/HER2- tumors. The study, taken as a whole, reports: Bulk DNA sequencing of unsorted cells missed chain pairing and markers.

Clones were sequenced by immunoSEQ multiplex PCR, and TCRdb holds only the in-frame ones, with some missing. The table records some 58,000 clones, about 83% of them present only once. Trimming took off 7 bases at V and 4 bases at J, with 11 bases between the two ends. The CDR3 runs 13 residues. The V gene's germline CDR1 is LNHDA and CDR2 SQIVND (reference sequence). V usage is TRBV19 and J usage is TRBJ1-5; D is ambiguous. The origin of this receptor is a person under 45 with breast cancer. The sample was blood. The CDR3 reads CASTQQTNQPQHF. CDR3 coding DNA: TGTGCCAGTACCCAGCAGACGAATCAGCCCCAGCATTTT.